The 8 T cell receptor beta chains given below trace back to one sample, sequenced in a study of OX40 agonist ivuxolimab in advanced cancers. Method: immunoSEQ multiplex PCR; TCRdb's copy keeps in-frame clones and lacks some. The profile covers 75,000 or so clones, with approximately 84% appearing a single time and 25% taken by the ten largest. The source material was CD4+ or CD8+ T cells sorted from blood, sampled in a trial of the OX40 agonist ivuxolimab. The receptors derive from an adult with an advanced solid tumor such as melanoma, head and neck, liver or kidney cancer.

The CDR3 protein is CASRAGTGNEKLFF. The CDR3 DNA reads as TGTGCCAGCAGAGCCGGGACAGGGAATGAAAAACTGTTTTTT. The chain recombines TRBV28 with TRBJ1-4; 9 nucleotides agree with TRBD1. J gave up 5 bases and V 6 bases, and 4 bases lay outside the gene matches. The CDR3 is 14 residues long. The V gene's germline CDR1 is MDHEN and CDR2 SYDVKM.

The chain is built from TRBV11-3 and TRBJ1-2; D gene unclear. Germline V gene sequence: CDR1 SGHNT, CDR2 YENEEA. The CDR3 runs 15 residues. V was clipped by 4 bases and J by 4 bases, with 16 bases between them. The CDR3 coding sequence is TGTGCCAGCAGCTGGGCTCTCGGAAAGACCTATGGCTACACCTTC. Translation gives CASSWALGKTYGYTF.

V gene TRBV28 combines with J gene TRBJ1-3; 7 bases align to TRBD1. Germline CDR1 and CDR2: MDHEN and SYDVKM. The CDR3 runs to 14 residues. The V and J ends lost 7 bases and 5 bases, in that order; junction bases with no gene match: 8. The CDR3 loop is CASNWAGGRNTIYF. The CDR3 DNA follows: TGTGCCAGCAATTGGGCAGGGGGAAGAAACACCATATATTTT.

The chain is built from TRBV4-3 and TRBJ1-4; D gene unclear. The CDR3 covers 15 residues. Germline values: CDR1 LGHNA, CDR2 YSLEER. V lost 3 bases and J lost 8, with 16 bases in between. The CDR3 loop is CASSHPGAVREKLFF. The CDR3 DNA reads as TGCGCCAGCAGCCACCCGGGCGCGGTGAGGGAAAAACTGTTTTTT.

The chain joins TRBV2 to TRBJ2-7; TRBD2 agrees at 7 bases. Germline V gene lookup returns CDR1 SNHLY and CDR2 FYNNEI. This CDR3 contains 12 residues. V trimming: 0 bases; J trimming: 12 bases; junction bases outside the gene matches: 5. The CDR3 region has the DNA TGTGCCAGCAGTGAAGCAGGGAGGGGTGGGTACTTC. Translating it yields CASSEAGRGGYF. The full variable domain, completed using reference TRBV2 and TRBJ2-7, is EPEVTQTPSHQVTQMGQEVILRCVPISNHLYFYWYRQILGQKVEFLVSFYNNEISEKSEIFDDQFSVERPDGSNFTLKIRSTKLEDSAMYFCASSEAGRGGYFGPGTRLTVT.

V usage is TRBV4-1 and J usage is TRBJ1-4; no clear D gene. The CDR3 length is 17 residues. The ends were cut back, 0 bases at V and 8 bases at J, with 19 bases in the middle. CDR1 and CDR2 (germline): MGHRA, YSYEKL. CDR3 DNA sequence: TGCGCCAGCAGCCAAGAAAGGACGGGTAGGGAAGAAGAAAAACTGTTTTTT. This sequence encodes CASSQERTGREEEKLFF.

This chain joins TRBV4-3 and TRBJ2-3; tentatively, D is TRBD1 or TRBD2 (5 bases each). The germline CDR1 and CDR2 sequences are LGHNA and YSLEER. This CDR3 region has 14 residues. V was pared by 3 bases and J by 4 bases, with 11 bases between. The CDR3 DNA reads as TGCGCCAGCAGCCAGGACCAGGGAGCAGATACGCAGTATTTT. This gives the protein CASSQDQGADTQYF.

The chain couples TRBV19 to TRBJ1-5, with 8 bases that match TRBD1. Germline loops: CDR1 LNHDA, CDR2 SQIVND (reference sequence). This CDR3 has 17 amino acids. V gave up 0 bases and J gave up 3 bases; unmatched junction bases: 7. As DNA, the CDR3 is TGTGCCAGTAGTATAGATTCGACAGGGGCTTTCAATCAGCCCCAGCATTTT. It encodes CASSIDSTGAFNQPQHF.